These 28 T cell receptor beta chains came from one sample sequenced in a study of response to subunit inactivated influenza vaccine. TCRdb re-called the RT-PCR reads through MiXCR, storing one row per CDR3 protein. In the table there are over 800,000 distinct CDR3 sequences, approximately 21% of which are singletons. The specimen comprised PBMCs from blood, sampled roughly 5 days after vaccination. The receptors were gathered from a man aged 45-60 years who received an inactivated influenza vaccine.

This clonotype occurred a few times. This chain uses TRBV12-3 or TRBV12-4 with TRBJ1-1; tentative D call: TRBD1 (5 bases). V was shortened by 3 bases and J by 0 bases, with 14 bases between the two germline ends. The CDR3 spans 16 residues. CDR3 sequence reads: CASSFWLAGMNTEAFF. DNA for the CDR3: TGTGCCAGCAGTTTCTGGTTGGCAGGGATGAACACTGAAGCTTTCTTT.

This clonotype was seen a few times. This chain uses TRBV6-1 with TRBJ2-7; no clear D. The CDR3 is made up of 15 amino acids. The V end lost 1 base, the J end lost 2 bases, and 12 bases lay between the germline ends. Germline V gene data show CDR1 as MNHNS and CDR2 as SASEGT. CDR3 DNA sequence: TGTGCCAGCAGTGAAGGGGCCAATTCACCCTACGAGCAGTACTTC. Translation: CASSEGANSPYEQYF.

The chain combines TRBV7-8 with TRBJ2-1, with 9 bases lining up with TRBD2. The CDR3 consists of 17 residues. V trimming: 8 bases; J trimming: 7 bases; junction bases outside the gene matches: 18. CDR1 SGHVS and CDR2 FQNEAQ come from the germline V gene. CDR3 sequence (DNA): TGTGCCAGCGGCGGGGGGGGAACGGGAGAACGCAGAAATGAGCAGTTCTTC. Translation gives CASGGGGTGERRNEQFF.

This clonotype was picked up a small number of times. V is TRBV29-1 and J is TRBJ1-6, with D unresolved. With 4 bases removed from V and 10 bases from J, the gap between germline ends came to 17 bases. The CDR3 covers 14 residues. Germline V gives CDR1 SQVTM, CDR2 ANQGSEA. CDR3 DNA: TGCAGCGTTGGGCTTTTTGGGCCCCAATCACCCCTCCACTTT. This encodes CSVGLFGPQSPLHF.

The V call is TRBV5-1, the J call TRBJ2-3; D not resolved. Germline CDR1 and CDR2: SGHRS and YFSETQ. The CDR3 is 14 residues long. V was shortened by 4 bases and J by 0 bases, with 9 bases between the two germline ends. CDR3 region: CASSTDLSTDTQYF. Written as DNA, the CDR3 is TGCGCCAGCAGCACTGACCTTAGCACAGATACGCAGTATTTT.

This clonotype turned up a few times. This sequence joins TRBV5-1 and TRBJ2-2, with 9 bases fitting TRBD1. J lost 3 bases, V lost 0 bases, and 3 bases had no gene match. Per the germline V gene, CDR1 is SGHRS and CDR2 is YFSETQ. The CDR3 contains 16 residues. CDR3: CASSLDRGQDTGELFF. CDR3 nucleotide sequence: TGCGCCAGCAGCTTGGACAGGGGGCAAGACACCGGGGAGCTGTTTTTT.

In the case of this clonotype: This may arise from a read error, as a much more abundant clone is one base away. The chain couples TRBV7-9 to TRBJ2-1; 8 bases map to TRBD2. V was clipped by 5 bases and J by 4 bases; unmatched bases: 7. From germline, CDR1 is SEHNR and CDR2 FQNEAQ (reference sequence). The CDR3 totals 15 residues. The CDR3 nucleotides read TGTGCCAGCAGCATACTAGCGGTAGCTTACAATGAGCAGTTCTTC. It yields the protein CASSILAVAYNEQFF. Based on the CDR3 plus reference TRBV7-9 and TRBJ2-1, the full variable domain is DTGVSQNPRHKITKRGQNVTFRCDPISEHNRLYWYRQTLGQGPEFLTYFQNEAQLEKSRLLSDRFSAERPKGSFSTLEIQRTEQGDSAMYLCASSILAVAYNEQFFGPGTRLTVL.

The V gene is TRBV7-9, the J gene TRBJ2-1; no firm D call. CDR1 and CDR2 (germline): SEHNR, FQNEAQ (reference sequence). V dropped 5 bases and J dropped 3 bases, with 11 bases sitting between them. The CDR3 consists of 14 residues. CDR3 DNA: TGTGCCAGCAGCCCGGATGGTGACTACAATGAGCAGTTCTTC. Encoded protein: CASSPDGDYNEQFF.

The gene calls are TRBV10-3 and TRBJ2-5; 11 bases agree with TRBD2. The germline V gene has CDR1 ENHRY and CDR2 SYGVKD. With 6 bases clipped from V and 1 base from J, the junction kept 7 bases outside the gene matches. The CDR3 runs to 16 residues. The DNA of the CDR3 is TGTGCCATCAGCCCGGGGACTAGCGGTTTCCAAGAGACCCAGTACTTC. Translated: CAISPGTSGFQETQYF.

The chain combines TRBV4-3 with TRBJ2-3, with TRBD2 identical over 13 bases. V lost 1 base to trimming and J lost 1 base; unmatched junction nucleotides: 8. The CDR3 covers 19 residues. Germline V gene data show CDR1 as LGHNA and CDR2 as YSLEER. The CDR3 region has the DNA TGCGCCAGCAGCCAAGCTAGGACTAGCGGGAGATTTGGCACAGATACGCAGTATTTT. This translates into CASSQARTSGRFGTDTQYF.

This chain's CDR3 is CAIKGGAADTQYF. The CDR3 region has the DNA TGTGCCATCAAAGGGGGGGCTGCAGATACGCAGTATTTT. The V call is TRBV10-3, the J call TRBJ2-3; tentative D call: TRBD2 (7 bases). From germline, CDR1 is ENHRY and CDR2 SYGVKD. The CDR3 runs to 13 residues. Trimming removed 7 bases from V and 4 bases from J, with 12 bases in between.

This clonotype has only a few counts. DNA of the CDR3: TGTGCCAGCAGTTCCCCCGCGGACAGGGGGGATTACGAGCAGTACTTC. Residues: CASSSPADRGDYEQYF. J is TRBJ2-7 and V is TRBV28; 10 bases are a match to TRBD1. The CDR3 runs to 16 residues. The J segment lost 4 bases and the V segment lost 4 bases, leaving 10 bases of the junction unmatched. The germline V gene has CDR1 MDHEN and CDR2 SYDVKM.

The chain links TRBV15 to TRBJ1-5; 8 positions match TRBD1. V trimming: 0 bases; J trimming: 8 bases; junction bases outside the gene matches: 3. The CDR3 consists of 14 residues. CDR1 and CDR2 (germline): LNHNV, YYDKDF (reference sequence). The CDR3 nucleotides read TGTGCCACCAGCAGAGAGTTGGGACAGGAGCCCCAGCATTTT. Translated, it gives CATSRELGQEPQHF.

The chain uses TRBV28 and TRBJ2-3; TRBD1 might be the D (5 bases). The CDR3 has 16 amino acids. Between the trimmed V and J ends, which lost 4 bases and 2 bases, there was a span of 16 bases. The V gene's germline CDR1 is MDHEN and CDR2 SYDVKM. The CDR3 is CASSSPGQGNTDTQYF. In DNA form, the CDR3 reads TGTGCCAGCAGTTCCCCTGGGCAGGGCAACACAGATACGCAGTATTTT.

This clonotype was seen more than once but under ten times. This chain uses TRBV7-2 with TRBJ2-3; the D gene is possibly TRBD1 (5 bases). This CDR3 contains 15 residues. V shed 1 base and J shed 7 bases, with 15 bases lying between them. From germline, CDR1 is SGHTA and CDR2 FQGNSA. DNA of the CDR3: TGTGCCAGCAGCTTAGGGCCAGGGCTCGAATATACGCAGTATTTT. This encodes CASSLGPGLEYTQYF.

The chain carries TRBV15 and TRBJ2-7; no definite D call. The CDR3 has 14 amino acids. Germline V gene sequence: CDR1 LNHNV, CDR2 YYDKDF (reference sequence). Trimming left V 2 bases short and J 6 bases short, with 14 bases between. As DNA, the CDR3 is TGTGCCACCAGCAGAACAAAAGAGGAACGCGAGCAGTACTTC. Protein product: CATSRTKEEREQYF.

The chain combines TRBV7-9 with TRBJ2-3; no reliable D call. Per germline, CDR1 SEHNR and CDR2 FQNEAQ (reference sequence). This CDR3 has 12 amino acids. Between the trimmed V and J ends, which lost 5 bases and 7 bases, there was a span of 10 bases. The CDR3 DNA follows: TGTGCCAGCAGCGCGGCATATTATACGCAGTATTTT. Protein: CASSAAYYTQYF.

The rearrangement joins TRBV5-6 to TRBJ2-3; D is possibly TRBD1 (6 bases). The CDR3 length is 16 residues. Germline values: CDR1 SGHDT, CDR2 YYEEEE. V was clipped by 4 bases and J by 2 bases, with 17 bases between them. CDR3 protein: CASSALDRAPTDTQYF. The CDR3 DNA reads as TGTGCCAGCAGCGCCTTGGACAGAGCCCCCACAGATACGCAGTATTTT.

This clonotype has just a few counts. The chain combines TRBV20-1 with TRBJ1-4, with D hard to call. The CDR3 covers 13 residues. The germline V gene encodes CDR1 DFQATT and CDR2 SNEGSKA (reference sequence). Trimming stripped 2 bases from V and 3 bases from J, with 7 bases between. CDR3 sequence: CSARRTSNEKLFF. For the CDR3, the DNA is TGCAGTGCTAGAAGGACGTCTAATGAAAAACTGTTTTTT.

This clonotype was seen a few times. V usage is TRBV10-2 and J usage is TRBJ1-2, with D unresolved. In germline, CDR1 is WSHSY, CDR2 SAAADI. Trimming cost V 3 bases and J 4 bases, with 12 bases left between them. This CDR3 is built from 14 residues. The DNA for the CDR3 is TGCGCCAGCAGTGAATACAGAGACATCTATGGCTACACCTTC. Translated: CASSEYRDIYGYTF.

This clonotype was counted a few times. This chain connects TRBV7-9 to TRBJ2-7, with TRBD2 matching 10 bases. Germline V gives CDR1 SEHNR, CDR2 FQNEAQ (reference sequence). V dropped 5 bases and J dropped 3; count of bases not matched to a gene: 7. The CDR3 extends over 15 amino acids. The CDR3 region has the DNA TGTGCCAGCAGCGGAGAGGGACTAGCGAACTACGAGCAGTACTTC. This translates into CASSGEGLANYEQYF. Full variable domain (outside the CDR3, taken from reference TRBV7-9 and TRBJ2-7): DTGVSQNPRHKITKRGQNVTFRCDPISEHNRLYWYRQTLGQGPEFLTYFQNEAQLEKSRLLSDRFSAERPKGSFSTLEIQRTEQGDSAMYLCASSGEGLANYEQYFGPGTRLTVT.

The CDR3 nucleotides are TGTGCCAGCAGGGGATTCACTGGGGCCAACGTCCTGACTTTC. As protein: CASRGFTGANVLTF. The V call is TRBV11-2, the J call TRBJ2-6; D is uncertain. There are 14 residues in the CDR3. The ends were cut back, 6 bases at V and 2 bases at J, with 8 bases in the middle. Germline V gives CDR1 SGHAT, CDR2 FQNNGV.

The chain combines TRBV2 with TRBJ2-7; D uncertain. Trimming took 1 base from V and 3 from J, leaving 7 bases between them. Germline V gene lookup returns CDR1 SNHLY and CDR2 FYNNEI. The CDR3 is made up of 13 amino acids. The DNA for the CDR3 is TGTGCCAGCAGTGAAGGCAGAATCTACGAGCAGTACTTC. Residues: CASSEGRIYEQYF.

This chain joins TRBV10-2 and TRBJ2-1, with no clear D. Trimming removed 8 bases from V and 12 bases from J, with 17 bases in between. CDR1 is WSHSY, CDR2 SAAADI, per germline. The CDR3 totals 12 residues. The CDR3 region is CASAKNDGLQFF. CDR3 nucleotide sequence: TGCGCCAGCGCTAAGAACGACGGCCTGCAGTTCTTC.

J is TRBJ1-1 and V is TRBV7-2, with D unclear. The length of the CDR3 is 13 residues. V was shortened by 4 bases and J by 6 bases, with 12 bases between the two germline ends. Germline CDR1 SGHTA, CDR2 FQGNSA. The CDR3 here is CASSWASRAEAFF. In nucleotides, the CDR3 is TGTGCCAGCAGCTGGGCTTCGAGGGCTGAAGCTTTCTTT. Complete variable domain (other parts from reference TRBV7-2 and TRBJ1-1): GAGVSQSPSNKVTEKGKDVELRCDPISGHTALYWYRQSLGQGLEFLIYFQGNSAPDKSGLPSDRFSAERTGGSVSTLTIQRTQQEDSAVYLCASSWASRAEAFFGQGTRLTVV.

V is TRBV6-1 and J is TRBJ2-3; D possibly corresponds to TRBD1 (6 bases). V lost 7 bases to trimming and J lost 0 bases, with 23 bases between them. The CDR3 is made up of 18 amino acids. Per germline, CDR1 MNHNS and CDR2 SASEGT. For the CDR3, the DNA is TGTGCCAGCATTCCGACACTCCCGGGACAACCTAGCACAGATACGCAGTATTTT. Its protein is CASIPTLPGQPSTDTQYF.

A few counts support this clonotype. The CDR3 nucleotides read TGTGCCATCAGTGAGTCGGGGACTCAATCTAGCACAGATACGCAGTATTTT. Its translation: CAISESGTQSSTDTQYF. V usage is TRBV10-3 and J usage is TRBJ2-3; possibly TRBD2 for D (6 bases). The CDR3 has 17 residues. From germline, CDR1 is ENHRY and CDR2 SYGVKD. V shed 0 bases and J shed 0 bases, with 13 bases lying between them.

This clonotype was seen a few times. This chain links TRBV12-3 or TRBV12-4 with TRBJ2-2, with a tentative D call TRBD2 (6 bases). CDR3 length equals 16 residues. V was trimmed by 0 bases and J by 6 bases, leaving 14 bases between them. The chain's CDR3 is CASSLALGTGAGELFF. The DNA of the CDR3 is TGTGCCAGCAGTTTAGCGCTAGGGACGGGAGCCGGGGAGCTGTTTTTT.